This entry describes one T cell receptor beta chain. This CDR3 has 12 amino acids. Trimming removed 8 bases at V and 4 bases at J, with 11 bases between. CDR1 is MNHEY, CDR2 SMNVEV, per germline (reference sequence). This sample is part of a study of blood T cell repertoires in COVID-19. Across the whole study: Material from acute and convalescent COVID-19 was sourced from the United States, Italy and Spain.

Assay used: immunoSEQ multiplex PCR; TCRdb lists only in-frame clones, some missing. In the table there are 390,000 or so clones, more than 70% of which are singletons. The chain links TRBV27 to TRBJ2-5; possible D gene TRBD1, 7 bases. This clonotype was obtained from a woman younger than 45 with COVID-19, enrolled during active disease. The source material was peripheral blood. Here the CDR3 DNA reads TGTGCCAGCGGGCAGGGGGGAGAGACCCAGTACTTC. This codes for CASGQGGETQYF.